A single sample gave rise to the 19 T cell receptor beta chains below, sequenced in a study of early T cells in non-severe SARS-CoV-2 infection. TCRdb reprocessed the 5' RACE reads via MiXCR and lists one record per CDR3 protein. The sample lists just under 90,000 distinct CDR3 sequences; approximately 15% were seen once. The sample consisted of whole blood. These receptors were collected from an adult who was a healthcare worker with PCR-confirmed SARS-CoV-2 infection or an uninfected control (not recorded which).

The chain couples TRBV14 to TRBJ2-3; D not certain. V dropped 4 bases and J dropped 5 bases, with 16 bases sitting between them. Germline-derived CDR1 and CDR2 are SGHDN and FVKESK. The CDR3 is 15 residues long. In nucleotides, the CDR3 is TGTGCCAGCAGCCCCAACCCCCGGGTCGGAGATACGCAGTATTTT. Its translation: CASSPNPRVGDTQYF.

The sample holds a few counts of this clonotype. The chain couples TRBV30 to TRBJ1-1; D uncertain. The germline CDR1 and CDR2 sequences are GTSNPN and SVGIG (reference sequence). The CDR3 runs 10 residues. The V and J ends lost 5 bases and 4 bases respectively, with 5 bases between them. The CDR3 region is CAWQRTEAFF. The CDR3 DNA is TGTGCCTGGCAACGCACTGAAGCTTTCTTT.

The gene calls are TRBV12-3 or TRBV12-4 and TRBJ2-7; D remains ambiguous. V lost 2 bases and J lost 5, with 4 bases in between. This CDR3 region has 11 residues. CDR3 sequence: CASSLYNEQYF. In DNA form, the CDR3 reads TGTGCCAGCAGTTTATACAACGAGCAGTACTTC.

This clonotype was seen ten or more times. The chain is built from TRBV5-5 and TRBJ2-3; 7 bases align to TRBD1. The trim removed 3 bases at V and 2 bases at J, leaving 9 bases unmatched. Germline V CDR1 and CDR2: SGHKS, YYEKEE (reference sequence). The CDR3 is made up of 16 amino acids. CDR3 protein: CASSSPDRDITDTQYF. The CDR3 nucleotides read TGTGCCAGCAGCTCCCCCGACAGGGACATCACAGATACGCAGTATTTT.

In this sample, this clonotype turned up many times. The chain carries TRBV18 and TRBJ2-5; 11 nucleotides line up with TRBD2. The CDR3 loop spans 15 amino acids. The V and J ends lost 3 bases and 3 bases, in that order; junction bases with no gene match: 3. Germline V lookup: CDR1 KGHSH, CDR2 LQKENI. The CDR3 coding sequence is TGTGCCAGCTCACCTGAGGGACTAGCGGAAGAGACCCAGTACTTC. Its protein is CASSPEGLAEETQYF.

This chain joins TRBV6-1 and TRBJ2-1, with 9 bases matching TRBD1. Unmatched junction bases numbered 4, after V lost 3 bases and J lost 10 bases. Per germline, CDR1 MNHNS and CDR2 SASEGT. The CDR3 has 13 amino acids. CDR3 nucleotide sequence: TGTGCCAGCAGTGAGCGGACAGGGGAGGAGCAGTTCTTC. This codes for CASSERTGEEQFF.

This clonotype was observed at least ten times. The CDR3 spells CASSVGRGYGYTF. The DNA for the CDR3 is TGTGCCAGCAGTGTCGGCAGGGGCTATGGCTACACCTTC. The J gene is TRBJ1-2, the V gene TRBV6-4, with D possibly matching TRBD1 (6 bases). V dropped 4 bases and J dropped 4 bases, with 10 bases sitting between them. The CDR3 has 13 amino acids. The germline CDR1 and CDR2 sequences are MRHNA and SNTAGT.

This CDR3 reads CASSPGRGSYNEQFF. In DNA, the CDR3 is TGTGCCAGCTCACCTGGGCGGGGCTCCTACAATGAGCAGTTCTTC. V usage is TRBV18 and J usage is TRBJ2-1; the D gene is possibly TRBD2 (6 bases). Germline assignment: CDR1 KGHSH and CDR2 LQKENI. Trimming left V 3 bases short and J 0 bases short, with 9 bases between. This CDR3 spans 15 amino acids.

This clonotype was seen more than once but under ten times. The gene calls are TRBV7-9 and TRBJ2-7; 9 bases are a match to TRBD1. The V gene end was trimmed by 4 bases and the J gene end by 0 bases; junction bases not matched to a gene: 4. The germline gives CDR1 SEHNR, CDR2 FQNEAQ (reference sequence). CDR3 length: 15 residues. CDR3 sequence: CASSWDRVSSYEQYF. CDR3 DNA: TGTGCCAGCAGCTGGGACAGGGTCAGCTCCTACGAGCAGTACTTC.

Ten or more counts support this clonotype. The rearrangement links TRBV10-3 to TRBJ1-1, with 7 positions matching TRBD1. From germline, CDR1 is ENHRY and CDR2 SYGVKD. V shed 10 bases and J 3 bases; nucleotides not matched to a gene: 14. The CDR3 is made up of 15 amino acids. The CDR3 nucleotides are TGTGCCAGCCGACAAATCAGGGGGAAGGACACTGAAGCTTTCTTT. Residues: CASRQIRGKDTEAFF.

The table lists this clonotype with many counts. This chain joins TRBV24-1 and TRBJ1-3, with 7 nucleotides matching TRBD1. V lost 4 bases to trimming and J lost 0 bases; unmatched junction nucleotides: 5. CDR1 is KGHDR and CDR2 is SFDVKD in the germline V gene. The CDR3 spans 16 residues. Here the CDR3 DNA reads TGTGCCACCAGTGACGGACAGGAACACTCTGGAAACACCATATATTTT. It yields the protein CATSDGQEHSGNTIYF.

A single count supports this clonotype. The chain combines TRBV6-5 with TRBJ2-3, with D hard to call. This CDR3 has 18 amino acids. V lost 6 bases and J lost 2, with 24 bases in between. Germline CDR1 is MNHEY and CDR2 is SVGAGI. CDR3 protein: CASSPHFPLSRTTDTQYF. In DNA form, the CDR3 reads TGTGCCAGCAGCCCCCACTTCCCCTTAAGTCGTACCACAGATACGCAGTATTTT.

This chain connects TRBV12-3 or TRBV12-4 to TRBJ1-2; 7 nucleotides line up with TRBD1. This CDR3 is 13 amino acids long. J lost 4 bases, V lost 7 bases, and 6 bases had no gene match. Written as DNA, the CDR3 is TGTGCCAGCATTACCACAGGGGTCTATGGCTACACCTTC. Amino acid sequence: CASITTGVYGYTF.

In this sample, this clonotype turned up a few times. The V and J genes are TRBV28 and TRBJ2-7; possibly TRBD1 for D (5 bases). V gave up 5 bases and J gave up 8 bases, with 10 bases separating them. The CDR3 is 11 residues long. Germline V gene sequence: CDR1 MDHEN, CDR2 SYDVKM. The CDR3 protein is CASSIRDQQYF. In nucleotides, the CDR3 is TGTGCCAGCAGTATCAGGGATCAGCAGTACTTC.

V is TRBV29-1 and J is TRBJ2-1, with TRBD1 matching over 9 bases. The CDR3 totals 11 residues. Germline lookup yields CDR1 SQVTM and CDR2 ANQGSEA. Germline trimming cut 6 bases from V and 13 bases from J; bases unmatched to any gene: 7. The CDR3 here is CSVPTGGVQFF. DNA of the CDR3: TGCAGCGTGCCGACAGGGGGTGTACAGTTCTTC.

This clonotype was counted a few times. The CDR3 bases are TGCAGTGCTAGTTATCTAGAGGGTTCCTACGAGCAGTACTTC. As protein: CSASYLEGSYEQYF. The chain has TRBV20-1 and TRBJ2-7, with D maybe TRBD2 (5 bases). Trimming pared 3 bases from V and 1 base from J, leaving 13 bases between. Germline CDR1 and CDR2: DFQATT and SNEGSKA (reference sequence). The CDR3 consists of 14 residues.

This sequence joins TRBV2 and TRBJ2-1, with D unresolved. CDR1 is SNHLY, CDR2 FYNNEI, per germline. Trimming stripped 6 bases from V and 7 bases from J, with 10 bases between. The CDR3 is 12 amino acids. The CDR3 sequence: CASRSYKNEQFF. The CDR3 DNA reads TGTGCCAGCAGGAGCTATAAAAATGAGCAGTTCTTC.

This rearrangement joins TRBV2 to TRBJ2-1, with TRBD1 matching over 7 bases. The V gene's germline CDR1 is SNHLY and CDR2 FYNNEI. The CDR3 loop spans 16 amino acids. V was pared by 8 bases and J by 4 bases, with 14 bases of the junction left unmatched. The CDR3 sequence is CASVGQAFPFYNEQFF. Written as DNA, the CDR3 is TGTGCCAGCGTCGGACAGGCCTTCCCCTTTTACAATGAGCAGTTCTTC.

There are a few counts of this clonotype. The gene calls are TRBV5-1 and TRBJ2-2; D possibly corresponds to TRBD2 (6 bases). Germline values: CDR1 SGHRS, CDR2 YFSETQ. This CDR3 region has 17 residues. V was cut by 1 base and J by 1 base, with 14 bases left in between. The chain's CDR3 is CASSLLGSGQNTGELFF. The CDR3 DNA follows: TGCGCCAGCAGCTTGCTGGGTAGCGGCCAGAACACCGGGGAGCTGTTTTTT.